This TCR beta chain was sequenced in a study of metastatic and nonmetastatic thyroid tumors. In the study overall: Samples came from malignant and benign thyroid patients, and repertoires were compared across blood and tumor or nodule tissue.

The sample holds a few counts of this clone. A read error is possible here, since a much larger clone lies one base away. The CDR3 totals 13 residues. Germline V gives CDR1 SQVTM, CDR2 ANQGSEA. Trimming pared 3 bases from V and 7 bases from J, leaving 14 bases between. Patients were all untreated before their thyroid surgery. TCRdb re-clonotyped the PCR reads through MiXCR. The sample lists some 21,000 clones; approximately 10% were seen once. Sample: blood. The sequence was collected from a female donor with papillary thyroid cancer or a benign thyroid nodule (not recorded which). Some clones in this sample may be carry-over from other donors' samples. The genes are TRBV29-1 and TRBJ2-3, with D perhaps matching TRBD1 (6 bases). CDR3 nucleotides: TGCAGCGTTGAGCGTCAGGGGACGTATACGCAGTATTTT. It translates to CSVERQGTYTQYF.